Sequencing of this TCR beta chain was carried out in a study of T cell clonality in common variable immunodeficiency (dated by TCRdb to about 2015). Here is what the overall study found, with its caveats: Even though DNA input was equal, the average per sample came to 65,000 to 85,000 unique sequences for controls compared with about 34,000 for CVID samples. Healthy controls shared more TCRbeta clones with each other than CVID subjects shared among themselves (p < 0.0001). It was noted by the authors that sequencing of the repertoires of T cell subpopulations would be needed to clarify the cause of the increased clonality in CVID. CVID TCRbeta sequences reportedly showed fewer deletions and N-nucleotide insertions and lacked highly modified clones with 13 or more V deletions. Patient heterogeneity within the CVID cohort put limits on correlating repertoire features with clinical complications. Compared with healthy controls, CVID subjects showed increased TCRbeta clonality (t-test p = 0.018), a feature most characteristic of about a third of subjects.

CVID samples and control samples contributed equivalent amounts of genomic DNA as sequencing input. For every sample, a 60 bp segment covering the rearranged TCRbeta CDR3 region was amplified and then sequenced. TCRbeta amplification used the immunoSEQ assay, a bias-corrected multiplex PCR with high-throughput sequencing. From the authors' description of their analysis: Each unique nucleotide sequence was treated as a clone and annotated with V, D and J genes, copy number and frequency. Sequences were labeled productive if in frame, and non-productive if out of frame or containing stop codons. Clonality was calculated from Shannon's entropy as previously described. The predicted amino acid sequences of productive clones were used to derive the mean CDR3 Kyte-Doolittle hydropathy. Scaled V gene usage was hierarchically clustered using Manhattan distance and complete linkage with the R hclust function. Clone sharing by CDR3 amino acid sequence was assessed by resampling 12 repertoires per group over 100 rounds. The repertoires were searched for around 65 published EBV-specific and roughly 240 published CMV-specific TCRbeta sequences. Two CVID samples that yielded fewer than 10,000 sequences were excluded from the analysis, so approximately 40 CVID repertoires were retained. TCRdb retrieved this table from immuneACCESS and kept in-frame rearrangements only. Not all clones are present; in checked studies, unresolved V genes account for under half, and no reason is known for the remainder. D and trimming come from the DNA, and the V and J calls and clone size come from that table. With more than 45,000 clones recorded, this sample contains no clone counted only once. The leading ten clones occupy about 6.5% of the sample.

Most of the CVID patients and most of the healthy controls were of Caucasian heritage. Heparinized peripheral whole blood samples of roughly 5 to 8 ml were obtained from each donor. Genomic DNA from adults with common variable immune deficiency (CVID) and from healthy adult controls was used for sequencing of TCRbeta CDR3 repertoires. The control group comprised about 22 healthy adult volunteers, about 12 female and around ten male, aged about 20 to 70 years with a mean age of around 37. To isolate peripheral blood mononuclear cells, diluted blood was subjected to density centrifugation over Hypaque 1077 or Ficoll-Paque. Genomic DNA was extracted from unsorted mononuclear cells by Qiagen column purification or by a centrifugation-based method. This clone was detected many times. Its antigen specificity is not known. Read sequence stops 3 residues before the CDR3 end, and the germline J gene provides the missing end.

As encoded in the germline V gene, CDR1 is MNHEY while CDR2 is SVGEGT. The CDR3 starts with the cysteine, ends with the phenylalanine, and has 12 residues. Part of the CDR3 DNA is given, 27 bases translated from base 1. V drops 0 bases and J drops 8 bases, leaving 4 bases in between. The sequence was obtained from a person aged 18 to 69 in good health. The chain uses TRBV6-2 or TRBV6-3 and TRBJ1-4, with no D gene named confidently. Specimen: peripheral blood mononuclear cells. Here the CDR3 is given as CASSYSAEKLFF. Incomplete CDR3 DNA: TGTGCCAGCAGTTACTCAGCGGAAAAA.